The rows below give T cell receptor beta chains drawn from one sample of a study of blood T cell repertoires in COVID-19. The table came from immunoSEQ multiplex PCR; TCRdb's copy has only in-frame clones and leaves some out. The sample includes roughly 670,000 clones, about nine tenths seen only once; the top ten take under 0.3%. The sequencing sample was made of peripheral blood. These receptors originate from a woman aged 18-29 years with acute or convalescent COVID-19. The CDR3 runs from the conserved cysteine through the conserved F or W. The order of the fields is J gene, V gene, clone size, CDR3 protein. The size of a clone is reported for some rows only, either as once, few or many, or as a class for expanded clones.

J: TRBJ2-3; V: TRBV3-1/TRBV3-2; size: once; CDR3: CASSPLWGGLTDTQYF
J: TRBJ2-3; V: TRBV7-2; size: few; CDR3: CASSVGVRGASGTDTQYF
J: TRBJ2-7; V: TRBV19; size: -; CDR3: CASGAGAPYEQYF
J: TRBJ2-3; V: TRBV18; size: once; CDR3: CASSPPWRDTQYF
J: TRBJ1-5; V: TRBV6-2/TRBV6-3; size: -; CDR3: CASSYPRDRVVSNQPQHF
J: TRBJ2-3; V: TRBV4-1; size: -; CDR3: CASSQDQGAEGTQYF
J: TRBJ1-2; V: TRBV6-2/TRBV6-3; size: -; CDR3: CASSFYMDRYGYTF
J: TRBJ2-7; V: TRBV20-1; size: -; CDR3: CSAGQTNF
J: TRBJ1-2; V: TRBV12-3/TRBV12-4; size: -; CDR3: CAIKQVADDGYTF
J: TRBJ1-2; V: TRBV29-1; size: -; CDR3: CSVEERGLAGSSYGYTF
J: TRBJ1-6; V: TRBV6-6; size: -; CDR3: CASNTGYYNSPLHF
J: TRBJ1-4; V: TRBV30; size: -; CDR3: CAWAGQGLGEKLFF
J: TRBJ2-7; V: TRBV6-2/TRBV6-3; size: -; CDR3: CASSYPDRLKFDYEQYF
J: TRBJ1-3; V: TRBV19; size: -; CDR3: CASSIDLRFQGSGNTIYF
J: TRBJ1-1; V: TRBV24-1; size: once; CDR3: CATSDSGLTEAFF
J: TRBJ2-2; V: TRBV4-2; size: -; CDR3: CASSQDMAGGPRELFF
J: TRBJ1-2; V: TRBV2; size: -; CDR3: CASGLALEGYTF
J: TRBJ1-2; V: TRBV10-3; size: -; CDR3: CAISIGGPGYGYTF
J: TRBJ2-1; V: TRBV7-9; size: -; CDR3: CASSFQTSGVPSSYNEQFF
J: TRBJ2-7; V: TRBV4-1; size: -; CDR3: CASSQPLAGGYEQYF
J: TRBJ1-2; V: TRBV5-5; size: -; CDR3: CASSFTRGYTF
J: TRBJ2-7; V: TRBV4-3; size: -; CDR3: CASSQDILDEQYF
J: TRBJ1-3; V: TRBV9; size: few; CDR3: CASSVEFQGNTIYF
J: TRBJ1-2; V: TRBV7-9; size: -; CDR3: CASSSTGKLYGYTF
J: TRBJ2-5; V: TRBV5-4; size: -; CDR3: CASSQDERGSGTQYF
J: TRBJ1-5; V: TRBV6-2/TRBV6-3; size: -; CDR3: CASSSHATGGPNQPQHF
J: TRBJ1-4; V: TRBV5-1; size: once; CDR3: CASSPAGDTEKLFF
J: TRBJ2-7; V: TRBV2; size: few; CDR3: CASRDLVQGPYEQYF
J: TRBJ1-3; V: TRBV12-5; size: -; CDR3: CASGHREGGNTIYF
J: TRBJ2-3; V: TRBV19; size: -; CDR3: CASSMGGDRGFHTQYF
J: TRBJ1-5; V: TRBV12-5; size: -; CDR3: CASGSQPGTGNRSPQHF
J: TRBJ2-2; V: TRBV15; size: -; CDR3: CATSVRVAPRGPGELFF
J: TRBJ1-1; V: TRBV27; size: -; CDR3: CASSSDRRGTEAFF
J: TRBJ2-3; V: TRBV7-6; size: -; CDR3: CASSSLAGEGTQYF
J: TRBJ1-1; V: TRBV7-6; size: -; CDR3: CASSLERGGQKAFF
J: TRBJ1-2; V: TRBV5-4; size: -; CDR3: CASSLRGGVRVGYTF
J: TRBJ1-5; V: TRBV29-1; size: -; CDR3: CSVGFSGQPQHF
J: TRBJ1-1; V: TRBV5-5; size: -; CDR3: CASSGGTGVNTEAFF
J: TRBJ1-1; V: TRBV6-5; size: -; CDR3: CASSYGTGYTEAFF
J: TRBJ1-1; V: TRBV5-1; size: -; CDR3: CASSTSGTGIMNTEAFF
J: TRBJ2-4; V: TRBV2; size: -; CDR3: CASSEEGRGNIQYF
J: TRBJ1-2; V: TRBV6-5; size: -; CDR3: CASSYSWGGAGYGYTF
J: TRBJ1-1; V: TRBV19; size: -; CDR3: CASSIGWRFMNTEAFF
J: TRBJ1-1; V: TRBV18; size: -; CDR3: CASSPPGTLNTEAFF
J: TRBJ1-5; V: TRBV19; size: few; CDR3: CASTPGTGSPQHF
J: TRBJ1-2; V: TRBV28; size: -; CDR3: CASSLYRVGYGYTF
J: TRBJ2-7; V: TRBV6-5; size: -; CDR3: CASSYRTGFGEQYF
J: TRBJ1-1; V: TRBV4-3; size: -; CDR3: CASSQDKLPNTEAFF
J: TRBJ1-1; V: TRBV5-1; size: -; CDR3: CASSLATGLGTEAFF
J: TRBJ1-6; V: TRBV10-2; size: -; CDR3: CASREGSRVYNSPLHF
J: TRBJ2-1; V: TRBV2; size: -; CDR3: CASTERSGGKNEQFF
J: TRBJ2-2; V: TRBV29-1; size: -; CDR3: CSALPGHLNTGELFF
J: TRBJ2-3; V: TRBV5-8; size: -; CDR3: CASSLGTESTDTQYF
J: TRBJ2-1; V: TRBV5-1; size: -; CDR3: CASRFTSRALKKYNEQFF
J: TRBJ1-2; V: TRBV6-5; size: -; CDR3: CASRPPGQGARYTF
J: TRBJ1-5; V: TRBV21-1; size: -; CDR3: CASKNGEGDRDAGNQPQHF
J: TRBJ1-2; V: TRBV14; size: -; CDR3: CASSQYRVSYGYTF
J: TRBJ1-4; V: TRBV20-1; size: -; CDR3: CSYRVGEKLFF
J: TRBJ2-3; V: TRBV5-1; size: once; CDR3: CASSFDLLLRGVEADTQYF